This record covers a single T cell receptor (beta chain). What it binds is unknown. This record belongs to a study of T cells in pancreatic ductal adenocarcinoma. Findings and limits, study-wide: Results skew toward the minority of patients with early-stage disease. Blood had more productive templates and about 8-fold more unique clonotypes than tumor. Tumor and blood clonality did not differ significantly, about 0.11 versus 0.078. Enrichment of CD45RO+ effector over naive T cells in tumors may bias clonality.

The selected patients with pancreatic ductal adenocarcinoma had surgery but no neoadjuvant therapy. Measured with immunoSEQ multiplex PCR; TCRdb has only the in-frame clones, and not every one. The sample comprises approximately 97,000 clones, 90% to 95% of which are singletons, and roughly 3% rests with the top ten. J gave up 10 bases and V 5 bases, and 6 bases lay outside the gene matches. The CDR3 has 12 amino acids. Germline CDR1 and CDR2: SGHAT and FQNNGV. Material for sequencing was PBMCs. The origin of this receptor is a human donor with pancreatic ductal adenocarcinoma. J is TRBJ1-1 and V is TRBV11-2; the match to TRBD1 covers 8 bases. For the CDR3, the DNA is TGTGCCAGCAGCCCAGACAGGGGTGTAGCTTTCTTT. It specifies CASSPDRGVAFF. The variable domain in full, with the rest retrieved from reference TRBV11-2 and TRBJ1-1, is EAGVAQSPRYKIIEKRQSVAFWCNPISGHATLYWYQQILGQGPKLLIQFQNNGVVDDSQLPKDRFSAERLKGVDSTLKIQPAKLEDSAVYLCASSPDRGVAFFGQGTRLTVV.